Described below is a single T cell receptor beta chain sequence and its context. Its antigen is not known. Germline CDR1 LGHNT, CDR2 FRNRAP. The CDR3 consists of 18 residues. V was clipped by 1 base and J by 4 bases; unmatched bases: 11. The data stem from a study of graft-versus-host responses after intestinal transplantation. Study observations and caveats: GvH clones occurred in recipient marrow; some first appeared in ileum or blood. Individuals carrying graft-donor T cell macrochimerism showed high graft-versus-host to host-versus-graft clonal ratios in allografts.

Measured with immunoSEQ multiplex PCR; TCRdb has only the in-frame clones, and not every one. Seen here are about 86,000 clones, about 88% observed once, and the top ten hold roughly 0.3%. The starting material was unstimulated CD4+ T cells sorted from spleen or lymph node cells, obtained before transplant. The V gene is TRBV12-5, the J gene TRBJ2-2, with 8 bases that match TRBD1. This TCR was sampled from a human donor who was the organ donor for an intestinal transplant. This chain's CDR3 is CASGLAGPLDRVTGELFF. The CDR3 coding sequence is TGTGCTAGTGGTTTGGCCGGACCATTGGACAGGGTCACCGGGGAGCTGTTTTTT.